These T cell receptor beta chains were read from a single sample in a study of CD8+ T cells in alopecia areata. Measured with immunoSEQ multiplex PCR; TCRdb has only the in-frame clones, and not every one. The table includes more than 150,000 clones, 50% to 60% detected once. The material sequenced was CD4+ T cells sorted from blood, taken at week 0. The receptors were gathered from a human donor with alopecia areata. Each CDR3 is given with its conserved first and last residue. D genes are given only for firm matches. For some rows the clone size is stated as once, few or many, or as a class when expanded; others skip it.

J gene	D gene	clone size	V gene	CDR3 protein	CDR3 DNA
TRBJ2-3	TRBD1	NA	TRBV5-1	CASSSTGASADTQYF	TGCGCCAGCAGCTCGACAGGGGCTAGTGCAGATACGCAGTATTTT
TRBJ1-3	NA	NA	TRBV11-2	CASSFIGNTIYF	TGTGCCAGCAGCTTTATTGGGAACACCATATATTTT
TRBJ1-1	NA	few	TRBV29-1	CSSREWANTEAFF	TGCAGCTCGCGGGAGTGGGCGAACACTGAAGCTTTCTTT
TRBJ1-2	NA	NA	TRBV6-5	CASSPPGGARGSYTF	TGTGCCAGCAGTCCGCCCGGGGGTGCCCGAGGGAGCTACACCTTC
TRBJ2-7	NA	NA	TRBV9	CASSVASAVSSYEQYF	TGTGCCAGCAGCGTAGCTTCGGCAGTTAGTTCCTACGAGCAGTACTTC
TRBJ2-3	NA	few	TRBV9	CASSSGTSFYTDTQYF	TGTGCCAGCAGCTCAGGGACATCGTTCTACACAGATACGCAGTATTTT
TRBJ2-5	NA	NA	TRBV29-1	CSVALQGIVRRQETQYF	TGCAGCGTTGCTCTTCAGGGGATCGTTAGACGCCAAGAGACCCAGTACTTC
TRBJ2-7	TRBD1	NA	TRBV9	CASSPRTGGHEQYF	TGTGCCAGCAGCCCCCGGACAGGAGGCCACGAGCAGTACTTC
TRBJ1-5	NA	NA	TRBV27	CASSTKTNQPQHF	TGTGCCAGCAGTACCAAAACCAATCAGCCCCAGCATTTT
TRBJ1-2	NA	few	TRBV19	CASTAPGQTLSHTF	TGTGCCAGTACGGCCCCGGGCCAAACTCTCTCTCACACCTTC
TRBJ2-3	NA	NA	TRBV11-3	CASSLFGTDTQYF	TGTGCCAGCAGCTTATTTGGCACAGATACGCAGTATTTT
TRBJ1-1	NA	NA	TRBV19	CASSIEEGTNTEAFF	TGTGCCAGTAGTATAGAGGAGGGGACGAACACTGAAGCTTTCTTT
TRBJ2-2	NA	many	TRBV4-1	CASSQDTRNTGELFF	TGCGCCAGCAGCCAAGACACGCGGAACACCGGGGAGCTGTTTTTT
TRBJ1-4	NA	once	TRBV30	CAWSVWATNEKLFF	TGTGCCTGGAGTGTCTGGGCAACTAATGAAAAACTGTTTTTT
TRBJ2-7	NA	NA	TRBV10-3	CAISESWALSYEQYF	TGTGCCATCAGTGAGTCGTGGGCTCTATCCTACGAGCAGTACTTC
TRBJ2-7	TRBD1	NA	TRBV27	CASRPHTGQGRYEQYF	TGTGCCAGCAGGCCCCATACGGGACAGGGGAGGTACGAGCAGTACTTC
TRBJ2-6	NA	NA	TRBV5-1	CASSLGSSGANVLTF	TGCGCCAGCAGCTTGGGATCCTCTGGGGCCAACGTCCTGACTTTC
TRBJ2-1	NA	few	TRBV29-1	CSVGGVTNNEQFF	TGCAGCGTTGGGGGGGTGACTAACAATGAGCAGTTCTTC